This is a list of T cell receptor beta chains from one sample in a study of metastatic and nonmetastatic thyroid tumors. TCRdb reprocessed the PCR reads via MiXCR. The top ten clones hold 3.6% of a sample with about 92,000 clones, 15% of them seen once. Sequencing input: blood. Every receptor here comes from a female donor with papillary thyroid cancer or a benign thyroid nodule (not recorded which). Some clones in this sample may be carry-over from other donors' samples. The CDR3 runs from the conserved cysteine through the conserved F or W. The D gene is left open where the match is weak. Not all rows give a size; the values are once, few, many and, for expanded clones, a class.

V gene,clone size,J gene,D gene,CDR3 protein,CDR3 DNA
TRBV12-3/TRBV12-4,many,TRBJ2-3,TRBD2,CASSLRLAESTDTQYF,TGTGCCAGCAGTTTGAGACTAGCGGAGAGCACAGATACGCAGTATTTT
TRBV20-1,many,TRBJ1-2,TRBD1,CSARASGTGTNYGYTF,TGCAGTGCTAGAGCCTCCGGGACAGGGACTAACTATGGCTACACCTTC
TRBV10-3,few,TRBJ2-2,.,CAISECSFDGDLFF,TGTGCCATCAGCGAGTGCTCCTTCGACGGGGATCTGTTTTTT
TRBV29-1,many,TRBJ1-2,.,CSVDHGYTF,TGCAGCGTTGACCATGGCTACACCTTC
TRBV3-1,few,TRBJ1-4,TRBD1,CASSSRTGVHEKLFF,TGCGCCAGCAGCTCTCGGACAGGGGTCCATGAAAAACTGTTTTTT
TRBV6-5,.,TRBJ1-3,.,CASSYSGSSEKTIYF,TGTGCCAGCAGTTACTCGGGCTCATCTGAAAAAACCATATATTTT
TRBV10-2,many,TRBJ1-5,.,CATADSSNQPQHF,TGCGCCACCGCGGACAGTAGCAATCAGCCCCAGCATTTT
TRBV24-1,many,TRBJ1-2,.,CATSDSAYYGYTF,TGTGCCACCAGTGATTCCGCTTACTATGGCTACACCTTC
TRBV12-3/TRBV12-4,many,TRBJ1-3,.,CASSSLGPSSGNTIYF,TGTGCCAGCAGCTCCCTGGGTCCCAGCTCTGGAAACACCATATATTTT
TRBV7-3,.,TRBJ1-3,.,CASSSTSHSGNTIYF,TGTGCCAGCAGCTCGACATCCCACTCTGGAAACACCATATATTTT
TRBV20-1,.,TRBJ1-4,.,CSARVPGGQNEKLFF,TGCAGTGCTAGAGTCCCGGGGGGGCAAAATGAAAAACTGTTTTTT
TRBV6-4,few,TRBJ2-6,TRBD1,CVSSDRGSGANVLTF,TGTGTCAGCAGTGACAGGGGCTCTGGGGCCAACGTCCTTACTTTC
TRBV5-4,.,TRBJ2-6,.,CASSLRRRGSYSGANVLTF,TGTGCCAGCAGCTTGCGGCGACGGGGATCATACTCTGGCGCCAACGTCCTGACTTTC
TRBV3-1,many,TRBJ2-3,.,CASSPPGTDTQYF,TGTGCCAGCAGCCCCCCAGGCACAGATACGCAGTATTTT
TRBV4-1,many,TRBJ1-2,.,CASSQGPGLSYTF,TGCGCCAGCAGCCAAGGTCCCGGGCTTAGCTACACCTTC
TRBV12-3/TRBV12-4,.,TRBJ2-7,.,CASSLGGSLYEQYF,TGTGCCAGCAGTTTAGGGGGGAGTCTGTACGAGCAGTACTTC
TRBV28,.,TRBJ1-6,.,CASSLNSPLHF,TGTGCCAGCAGTTTGAATTCACCCCTCCACTTT
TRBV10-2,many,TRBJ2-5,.,CASSERVGGAETQYF,TGCGCCAGCAGTGAACGAGTGGGGGGAGCAGAGACCCAGTACTTC
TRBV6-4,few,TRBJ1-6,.,CASSVQDNSPLHF,TGTGCCAGCAGTGTACAGGATAATTCACCCCTCCACTTT
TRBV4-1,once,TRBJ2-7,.,CAISQDPIWGFYEQYF,TGCGCCATCAGCCAAGACCCTATCTGGGGCTTCTACGAGCAGTACTTC
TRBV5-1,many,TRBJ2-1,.,CASSLASSSYNEQFF,TGCGCCAGCAGCTTGGCTAGTAGCTCCTACAATGAGCAGTTCTTC
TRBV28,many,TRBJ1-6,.,CASRAAQNNSPLHF,TGTGCCAGCAGGGCCGCGCAGAATAATTCACCCCTCCACTTT
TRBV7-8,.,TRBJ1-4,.,CASSLGVDPNEKLFF,TGTGCCAGCAGCTTAGGGGTGGACCCTAATGAAAAACTGTTCTTT
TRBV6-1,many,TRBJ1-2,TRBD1,CASSPRGTVPQGYGYTF,TGTGCCAGCAGCCCGAGAGGGACAGTACCCCAAGGCTATGGCTACACCTTC
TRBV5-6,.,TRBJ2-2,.,CASSWEGAPTGELFF,TGTGCCAGCAGCTGGGAGGGGGCCCCCACGGGGGAGCTGTTTTTT
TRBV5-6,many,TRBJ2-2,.,CASSWNWVAGELFF,TGTGCCAGCAGCTGGAACTGGGTAGCCGGGGAGCTGTTTTTT
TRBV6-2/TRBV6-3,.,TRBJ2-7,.,CANSPRAGRTYEQYF,TGTGCCAACAGTCCCCGGGCAGGTCGAACCTACGAGCAGTACTTT
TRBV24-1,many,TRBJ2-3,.,CATSAAWATDTQYF,TGTGCCACCAGTGCGGCATGGGCCACAGATACGCAGTATTTT
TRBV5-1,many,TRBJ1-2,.,CASSLDSYGYTF,TGCGCCAGCAGCTTGGACAGCTATGGCTACACCTTC
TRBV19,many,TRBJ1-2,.,CASSNPGYNYGYTF,TGTGCCAGTAGTAACCCCGGTTATAACTATGGCTACACCTTC
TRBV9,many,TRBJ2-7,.,CASSVNEGTYEQYF,TGTGCCAGCAGCGTAAATGAAGGAACCTACGAGCAGTACTTC
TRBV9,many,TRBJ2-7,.,CASSVRSAGVNEQYF,TGTGCCAGCAGCGTTAGGTCGGCAGGGGTGAACGAGCAGTACTTC
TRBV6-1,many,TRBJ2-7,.,CASSEAVTIAYEQYF,TGTGCCAGCAGTGAAGCGGTGACTATCGCCTACGAGCAGTACTTC
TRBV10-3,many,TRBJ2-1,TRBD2,CAISRTLSSGVNEQFF,TGTGCCATCAGTCGTACGTTGTCTAGCGGGGTCAATGAGCAGTTCTTC
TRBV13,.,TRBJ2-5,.,CASRGETQYF,TGTGCCAGCAGAGGAGAGACCCAGTACTTC
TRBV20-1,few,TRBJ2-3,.,CSARTGHALDTQYF,TGCAGTGCTAGAACGGGACACGCCCTAGATACGCAGTATTTT
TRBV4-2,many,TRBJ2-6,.,CASSQDGTSSGANVLTF,TGTGCCAGCAGCCAAGACGGCACCAGCTCTGGGGCCAACGTCCTGACTTTC
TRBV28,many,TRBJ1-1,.,CASTRPTSTEAFF,TGTGCCAGCACGAGGCCTACAAGCACTGAAGCTTTCTTT